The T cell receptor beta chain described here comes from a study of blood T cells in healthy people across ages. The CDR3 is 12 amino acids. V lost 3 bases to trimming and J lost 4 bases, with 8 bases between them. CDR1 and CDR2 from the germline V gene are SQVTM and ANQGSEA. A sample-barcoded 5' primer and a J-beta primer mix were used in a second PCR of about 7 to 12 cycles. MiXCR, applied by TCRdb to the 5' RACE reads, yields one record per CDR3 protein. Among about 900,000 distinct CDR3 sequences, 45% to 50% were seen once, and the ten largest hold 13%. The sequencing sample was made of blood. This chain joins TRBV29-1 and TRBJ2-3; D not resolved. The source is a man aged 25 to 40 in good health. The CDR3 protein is CSVDLDPDTQYF. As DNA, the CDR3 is TGCAGCGTTGACCTAGATCCAGATACGCAGTATTTT.